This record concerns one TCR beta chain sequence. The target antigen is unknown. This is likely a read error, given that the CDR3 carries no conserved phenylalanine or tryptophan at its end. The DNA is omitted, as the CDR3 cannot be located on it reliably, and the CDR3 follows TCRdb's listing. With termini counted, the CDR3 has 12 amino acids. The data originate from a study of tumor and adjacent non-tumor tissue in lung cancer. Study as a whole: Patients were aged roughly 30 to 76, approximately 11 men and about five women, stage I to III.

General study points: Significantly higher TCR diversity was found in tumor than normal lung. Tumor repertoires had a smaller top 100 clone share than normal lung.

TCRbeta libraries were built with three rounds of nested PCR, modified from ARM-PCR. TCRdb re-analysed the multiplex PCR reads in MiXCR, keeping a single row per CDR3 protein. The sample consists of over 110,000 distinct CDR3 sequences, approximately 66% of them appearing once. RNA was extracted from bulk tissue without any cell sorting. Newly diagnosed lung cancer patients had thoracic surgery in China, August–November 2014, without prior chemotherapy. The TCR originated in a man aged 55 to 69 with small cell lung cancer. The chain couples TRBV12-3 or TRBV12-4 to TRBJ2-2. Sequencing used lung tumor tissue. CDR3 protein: CASSLGVGELFS.